This TCR beta chain is drawn from a study of graft-versus-host responses after intestinal transplantation. Background on the study: Among the recipients, transplants were multivisceral, liver-intestinal, or isolated intestinal. Whole-study results and caveats: Recipient bone marrow held GvH clones, some seen earlier in ileum or blood.

As to this clone: What it binds is not known. Other DNA sequences in this sample translate to the same CDR3.

Assay used: immunoSEQ multiplex PCR; TCRdb lists only in-frame clones, some missing. The table has about 92,000 clones, around 83% seen once. The CDR3 loop spans 11 amino acids. V lost 2 bases to trimming and J lost 3 bases, with 3 bases between them. CDR1 and CDR2 from the germline V gene are SGHDT and YYEEEE. The sample consisted of unstimulated CD8+ T cells sorted from spleen or lymph node cells, taken before intestinal transplant. The receptor was isolated from a human donor who received an intestinal transplant. This sequence joins TRBV5-6 and TRBJ2-7; D is unresolved. CDR3 coding DNA: TGTGCCAGCAGCTTAGGCTACGAGCAGTACTTC. Protein sequence: CASSLGYEQYF.